Listed below are T cell receptor beta chains from one sample, sequenced in a study of blood T cell repertoires in COVID-19. The protocol was immunoSEQ multiplex PCR, while the TCRdb copy is restricted to in-frame clones and leaves out a portion. Altogether 200,000 to 300,000 clones are present, around four fifths being singletons, with the ten largest covering 4.2%. Sequencing input: peripheral blood. The receptors were gathered from a man aged 55 to 70 with acute or convalescent COVID-19. The conserved cysteine and the conserved F or W are not part of the CDR3 here. The order of the fields is D gene, V gene, J gene, CDR3 length, CDR3 protein. A D gene is named only where the DNA matches it firmly.

TRBD1	TRBV5-4	TRBJ2-1	13	ASSTSGGLYNEQF
.	TRBV18	TRBJ2-5	13	ASSPGGAPEETQY
.	TRBV5-1	TRBJ2-7	12	ASSLLAGLYEQY
.	TRBV10-1	TRBJ2-5	12	ASSEEEGAKTQY
TRBD1	TRBV3-1/TRBV3-2	TRBJ2-4	14	ASSHRDRASKNIQY
TRBD1	TRBV18	TRBJ2-7	13	ASSPTLGQTYEQY
.	TRBV11-2	TRBJ2-5	14	ASSFGLRENQETQY
TRBD1	TRBV28	TRBJ2-1	12	ASSRDSSINEQF
.	TRBV4-3	TRBJ1-2	13	ASSQDEGTGYGYT
TRBD2	TRBV13	TRBJ2-1	14	ASSSQTSGIHGEQF
TRBD1	TRBV9	TRBJ2-4	12	ASSGKDRKNIQY
TRBD2	TRBV7-2	TRBJ2-3	15	ASRSPGREGQSDTQY
.	TRBV10-3	TRBJ1-5	16	AISESETGKPSNQPQH
TRBD1	TRBV6-5	TRBJ1-6	13	ALSARDRGNSPLH
.	TRBV11-2	TRBJ2-2	13	ASSSLASNTGELF
.	TRBV9	TRBJ1-4	13	ASSEGVRSGEKLF
.	TRBV3-1/TRBV3-2	TRBJ1-2	10	ASSPLGGGYT
.	TRBV20-1	TRBJ2-7	9	SATDGSEQY
TRBD1	TRBV3-1/TRBV3-2	TRBJ2-7	12	ASSPGQTTYEQY
TRBD1	TRBV7-7	TRBJ2-2	15	ASSPGTGPPLTGELF
.	TRBV7-6	TRBJ2-1	12	ASSSLQGRNEQF
.	TRBV19	TRBJ1-3	9	ASSISNTIY
.	TRBV6-2/TRBV6-3	TRBJ1-1	17	ASSPRRGGINMLNTEAF
TRBD1	TRBV19	TRBJ2-2	14	ASSNRGGSVAGELF
.	TRBV18	TRBJ1-2	12	ASSPSAVFYGYT
.	TRBV10-1	TRBJ2-2	12	AGMCGWNTGELF
.	TRBV27	TRBJ1-5	12	ASSLSGTGQPQH
.	TRBV11-1	TRBJ1-1	10	ASSLGGNEAF
TRBD2	TRBV6-5	TRBJ2-1	11	ASSSTGEGEQF
.	TRBV10-2	TRBJ2-2	11	ASTGADSGELF
TRBD1	TRBV10-3	TRBJ1-1	12	AISGGTGGTEAF
.	TRBV30	TRBJ1-4	13	AWSARPQGGEKLF
TRBD2	TRBV30	TRBJ2-5	13	AWTYDNLAGETQY
.	TRBV7-8	TRBJ2-7	14	ASSLGSAGSSYEQY
TRBD2	TRBV6-5	TRBJ2-5	14	ASSFGTSGGQETQY
TRBD2	TRBV11-2	TRBJ2-1	16	ASSSLAGVYSSYNEQF
TRBD1	TRBV7-2	TRBJ2-1	13	ASSLSGDSFVEQF
TRBD2	TRBV6-5	TRBJ2-3	13	ASSYSGSGGDTQY
TRBD2	TRBV5-1	TRBJ2-3	14	ASSSRLAGEADTQY
.	TRBV28	TRBJ2-7	13	ASITPSAAGYEQY
TRBD2	TRBV7-9	TRBJ2-7	11	ASSLGGRSRQY